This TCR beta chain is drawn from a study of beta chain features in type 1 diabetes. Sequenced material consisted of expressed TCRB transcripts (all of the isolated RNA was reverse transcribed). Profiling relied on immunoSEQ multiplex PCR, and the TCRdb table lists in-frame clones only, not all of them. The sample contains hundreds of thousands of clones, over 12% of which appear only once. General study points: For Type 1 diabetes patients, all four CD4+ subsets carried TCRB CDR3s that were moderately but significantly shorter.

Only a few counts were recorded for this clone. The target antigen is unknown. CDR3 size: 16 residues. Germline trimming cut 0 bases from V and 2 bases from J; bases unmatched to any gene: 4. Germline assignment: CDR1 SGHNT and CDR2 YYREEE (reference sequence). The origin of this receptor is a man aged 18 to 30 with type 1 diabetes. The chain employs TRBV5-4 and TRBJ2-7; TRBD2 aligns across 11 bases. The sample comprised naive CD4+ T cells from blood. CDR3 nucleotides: TGTGCCAGCAGCTTGGGGGGGACTAGCGGCCCCTACGAGCAGTACTTC. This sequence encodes CASSLGGTSGPYEQYF.